This T cell receptor beta chain was obtained from a study of monozygotic twins with inflammatory bowel disease. The CDR3 is made up of 16 amino acids. Germline-derived CDR1 and CDR2 are SGHKS and YYEKEE (reference sequence). Each TCR library used 3500 ng of total RNA. UMIs bearing a 6-nucleotide sample barcode were added through template switching. TCRdb reanalyzed the 5' RACE reads, giving one entry per CDR3 protein sequence and no DNA. The data include about 160,000 distinct CDR3 sequences; the top ten clones carry over 2.5%. The rearrangement links TRBV5-5 to TRBJ2-7. Sequenced material: blood. This TCR derives from a human donor with ulcerative colitis or Crohn's disease, or a healthy co-twin of an affected twin (not recorded which). CDR3 region: CASSYSSGPGDYEQYF.